These 6 T cell receptor beta chains were all obtained from the same sample, sequenced in a study of sequential checkpoint blockade in melanoma. Treatment here: randomized to nivolumab then ipilimumab (arm A) or the reverse (arm B). The data were produced by immunoSEQ multiplex PCR, yet TCRdb's version contains in-frame clones alone and is incomplete. This table has 9,500 to 13,000 clones, around four fifths appearing once. Here the sequenced sample was CD8+ T cells sorted from blood (inferred from file names), taken from a patient given nivolumab and ipilimumab in sequence. The receptor set was obtained from a human donor with melanoma.

This chain connects TRBV19 to TRBJ1-2; tentative D call: TRBD1 (5 bases). Germline V lookup: CDR1 LNHDA, CDR2 SQIVND (reference sequence). The germline V and J ends were trimmed by 3 bases and 6 bases, with 8 bases remaining between them. CDR3 size: 12 residues. The CDR3: CASSMWGDGYTF. DNA for the CDR3: TGTGCCAGTAGTATGTGGGGGGATGGCTACACCTTC.

The V call is TRBV6-1, the J call TRBJ2-1; D not resolved. The germline V gene encodes CDR1 MNHNS and CDR2 SASEGT. The CDR3 extends over 12 amino acids. V was cut by 1 base and J by 9 bases, with 7 bases left in between. This CDR3 reads CASSEGGVEQFF. CDR3 DNA sequence: TGTGCCAGCAGTGAAGGAGGAGTTGAGCAGTTCTTC.

CDR3: CASSLEGLAGGEETQYF. The CDR3, as DNA: TGTGCCAGCAGCTTAGAGGGACTAGCGGGAGGGGAAGAGACCCAGTACTTC. The chain carries TRBV7-2 and TRBJ2-5; TRBD2 aligns across 16 bases. Looked up from germline, CDR1 is SGHTA and CDR2 is FQGNSA. The trim removed 1 base at V and 3 bases at J, leaving 2 bases unmatched. The CDR3 contains 17 residues.

This clone is labeled as medium-sized. The gene calls are TRBV9 and TRBJ2-1; TRBD2 matches at 8 bases. V shed 3 bases, J shed 10 bases, and the junction held 9 bases outside the gene matches. CDR1 and CDR2 (germline): SGDLS, YYNGEE. The CDR3 runs to 14 residues. DNA for the CDR3: TGTGCCAGCAGCGGACTAGCGAACCGTCAGGAGCAGTTCTTC. Translating gives CASSGLANRQEQFF.

A single count supports this clone. The V gene is TRBV9, the J gene TRBJ2-5; D possibly corresponds to TRBD1 (6 bases). Germline lookup yields CDR1 SGDLS and CDR2 YYNGEE. Trimming took off 0 bases at V and 3 bases at J, with 12 bases between the two ends. The CDR3 is 15 amino acids. CDR3 region: CASSVGWGPEETQYF. The DNA of the CDR3 is TGTGCCAGCAGCGTAGGTTGGGGGCCGGAAGAGACCCAGTACTTC.

V is TRBV9 and J is TRBJ2-7; 10 nucleotides match TRBD2. Looked up from germline, CDR1 is SGDLS and CDR2 is YYNGEE. The CDR3 covers 14 residues. V shed 3 bases, J shed 3 bases, and the junction held 3 bases outside the gene matches. DNA of the CDR3: TGTGCCAGCAGCGCTGGGACTAGCGTCTACGAGCAGTACTTC. It encodes CASSAGTSVYEQYF.